This T cell receptor beta chain appears in the sequencing data of a study of CD8 T cells in ankylosing spondylitis. Notes on the study in general: Roughly eight highly homologous variants made up a TCR beta motif that seemed to typify ankylosing spondylitis blood. Clones linked to the disease showed a CD8+ phenotype. They occurred at relatively low frequencies in peripheral blood.

There are a few counts of this clonotype. Its antigen is unidentified. Libraries of TCR beta came from quantitative 5'-RACE with molecular barcodes. TCRdb re-called the 5' RACE reads through MiXCR, storing one row per CDR3 protein. Of more than 650,000 distinct CDR3 sequences in the sample, 12% were seen once. With 0 bases clipped from V and 1 base from J, the junction kept 13 bases outside the gene matches. The CDR3 spans 20 residues. Germline CDR1 KGHDR, CDR2 SFDVKD. The sequenced material came from blood, either unsorted or a sorted T cell fraction (not recorded which). This sequence originates from a male donor with ankylosing spondylitis. The chain links TRBV24-1 to TRBJ2-1; 8 bases fit TRBD2. The CDR3 DNA reads TGTGCCACCAGTGATTTGTCATTGGACCCTCAGCGGGGGTCCTACAATGAGCAGTTCTTC. Protein sequence: CATSDLSLDPQRGSYNEQFF.